The subject of this entry is one T cell receptor (beta chain). The entry originates in a study of blood T cells in healthy people across ages. Sample-barcoded 5' priming and a J-beta primer mix drove a second PCR of roughly 7 to 11 cycles. A single record per CDR3 protein comes from TCRdb applying MiXCR to the 5' RACE reads. This sample has 1.5 million to 2 million distinct CDR3 sequences, with 49% found just once. This TCR derives from a woman aged 40 to 50 in good health. Sequenced sample: blood.

CDR3 protein: CASSLFGGGKNIQYF. Here the CDR3 DNA reads TGTGCCAGCAGTTTATTCGGAGGGGGCAAAAACATTCAGTACTTC. The rearrangement links TRBV12-3 or TRBV12-4 to TRBJ2-4; tentatively, D is TRBD1 or TRBD2 (6 bases each). V lost 2 bases and J lost 3, with 11 bases in between. This CDR3 has 15 amino acids.